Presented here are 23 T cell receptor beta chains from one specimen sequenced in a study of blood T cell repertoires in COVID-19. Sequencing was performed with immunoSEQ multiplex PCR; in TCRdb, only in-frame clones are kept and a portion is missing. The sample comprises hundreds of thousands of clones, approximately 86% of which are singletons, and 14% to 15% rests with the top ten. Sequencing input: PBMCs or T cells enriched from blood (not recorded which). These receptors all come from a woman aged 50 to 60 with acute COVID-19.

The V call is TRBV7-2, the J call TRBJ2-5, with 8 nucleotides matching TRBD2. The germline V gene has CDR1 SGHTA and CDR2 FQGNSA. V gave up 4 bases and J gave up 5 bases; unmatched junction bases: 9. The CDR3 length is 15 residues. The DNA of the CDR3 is TGTGCCAGCAGCTATCCCGGGGGACTAGTGGAGACCCAGTACTTC. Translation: CASSYPGGLVETQYF.

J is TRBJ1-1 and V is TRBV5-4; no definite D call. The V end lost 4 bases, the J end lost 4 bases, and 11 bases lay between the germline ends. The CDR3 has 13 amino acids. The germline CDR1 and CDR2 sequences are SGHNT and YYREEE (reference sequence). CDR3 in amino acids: CASSLTGFTEAFF. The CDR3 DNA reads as TGTGCCAGCAGCCTAACCGGGTTCACTGAAGCTTTCTTT.

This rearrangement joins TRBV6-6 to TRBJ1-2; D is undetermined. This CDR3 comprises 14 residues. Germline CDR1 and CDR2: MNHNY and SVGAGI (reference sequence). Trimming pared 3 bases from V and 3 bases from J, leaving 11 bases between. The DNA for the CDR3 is TGTGCCAGCAGTTATGACGGGTCTTACTATGGCTACACCTTC. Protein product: CASSYDGSYYGYTF.

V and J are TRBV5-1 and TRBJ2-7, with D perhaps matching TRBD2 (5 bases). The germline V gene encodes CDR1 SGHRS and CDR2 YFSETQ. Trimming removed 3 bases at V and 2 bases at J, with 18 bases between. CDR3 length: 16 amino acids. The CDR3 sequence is CASSSAAATPTYEQYF. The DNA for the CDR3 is TGCGCCAGCAGCTCAGCGGCGGCCACTCCTACCTACGAGCAGTACTTC.

CDR3 sequence (DNA): TGTGCCAGCAGCCGGGACTCCATTTGGGATGAGCAGTTCTTC. Protein product: CASSRDSIWDEQFF. The chain has TRBV7-8 and TRBJ2-1; maybe TRBD2 (6 bases). The CDR3 is made up of 14 amino acids. Per the germline V gene, CDR1 is SGHVS and CDR2 is FQNEAQ. Trimming stripped 5 bases from V and 8 bases from J, with 16 bases between.

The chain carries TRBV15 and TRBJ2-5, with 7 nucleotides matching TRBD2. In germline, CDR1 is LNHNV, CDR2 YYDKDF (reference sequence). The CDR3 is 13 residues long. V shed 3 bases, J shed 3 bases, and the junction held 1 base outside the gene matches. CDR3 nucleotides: TGTGCCACCAGCAGTGGACTAGAAGAGACCCAGTACTTC. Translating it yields CATSSGLEETQYF.

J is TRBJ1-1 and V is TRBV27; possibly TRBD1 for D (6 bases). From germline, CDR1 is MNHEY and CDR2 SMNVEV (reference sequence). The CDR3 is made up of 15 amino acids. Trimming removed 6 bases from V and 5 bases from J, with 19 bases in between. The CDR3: CASSPLQGMGTEAFF. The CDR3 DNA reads TGTGCCAGCAGCCCCCTACAGGGCATGGGGACTGAAGCTTTCTTT.

The CDR3 sequence is CACPGGLNTEAFF. The CDR3 region has the DNA TGTGCCTGCCCGGGGGGACTCAACACTGAAGCTTTCTTT. The rearrangement uses TRBV30 and TRBJ1-1; a possible D gene is TRBD1 (5 bases). Per germline, CDR1 GTSNPN and CDR2 SVGIG (reference sequence). Trimming shortened V by 6 bases and J by 2 bases, and 13 bases separated the two germline ends. CDR3 length: 13 amino acids.

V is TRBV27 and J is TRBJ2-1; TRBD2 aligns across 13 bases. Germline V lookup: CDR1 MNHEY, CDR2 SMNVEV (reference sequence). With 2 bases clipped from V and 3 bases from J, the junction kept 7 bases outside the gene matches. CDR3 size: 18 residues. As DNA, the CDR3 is TGTGCCAGCAGTTTAGGGACTAGCGGGGCAGAGTTCTACAATGAGCAGTTCTTC. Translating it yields CASSLGTSGAEFYNEQFF.

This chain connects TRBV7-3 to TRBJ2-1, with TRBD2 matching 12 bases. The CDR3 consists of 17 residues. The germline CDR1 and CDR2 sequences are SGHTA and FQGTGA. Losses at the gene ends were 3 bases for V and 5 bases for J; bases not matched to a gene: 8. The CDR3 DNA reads TGTGCCAGCAGCTTCTCCGGGACTAGCGGGCCGAACAATGAGCAGTTCTTC. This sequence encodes CASSFSGTSGPNNEQFF.

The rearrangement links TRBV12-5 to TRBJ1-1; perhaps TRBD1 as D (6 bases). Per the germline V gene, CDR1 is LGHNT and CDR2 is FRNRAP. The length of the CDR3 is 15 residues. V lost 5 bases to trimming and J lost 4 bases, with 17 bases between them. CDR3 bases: TGTGCTAGTGGTAGAAACAGGGATGGGCTCACTGAAGCTTTCTTT. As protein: CASGRNRDGLTEAFF.

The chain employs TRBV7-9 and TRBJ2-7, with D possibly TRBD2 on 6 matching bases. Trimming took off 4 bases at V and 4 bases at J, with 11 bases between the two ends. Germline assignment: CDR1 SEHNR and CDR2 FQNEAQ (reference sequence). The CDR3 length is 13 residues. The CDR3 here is CASSWGLGYEQYF. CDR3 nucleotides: TGTGCCAGCAGCTGGGGACTTGGGTACGAGCAGTACTTC.

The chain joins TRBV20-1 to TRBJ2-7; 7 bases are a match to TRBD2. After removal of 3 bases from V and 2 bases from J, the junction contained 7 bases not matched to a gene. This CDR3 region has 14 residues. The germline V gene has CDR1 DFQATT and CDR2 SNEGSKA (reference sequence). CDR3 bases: TGCAGTGCTAGTGGGCTAGCGGAGCCCTACGAGCAGTACTTC. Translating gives CSASGLAEPYEQYF.

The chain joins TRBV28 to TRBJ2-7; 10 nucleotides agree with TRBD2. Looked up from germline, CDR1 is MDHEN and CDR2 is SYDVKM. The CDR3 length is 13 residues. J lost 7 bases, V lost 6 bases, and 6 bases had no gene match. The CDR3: CASRGGLAREQYF. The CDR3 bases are TGTGCCAGCAGAGGGGGACTAGCGAGGGAGCAGTACTTC.

This CDR3 is CASSGRQSTNEKLFF. CDR3 nucleotides: TGTGCCAGCAGCGGGCGACAGTCAACTAATGAAAAACTGTTTTTT. The V and J genes are TRBV7-9 and TRBJ1-4, with D possibly being TRBD1 (5 bases). Germline V gene lookup returns CDR1 SEHNR and CDR2 FQNEAQ (reference sequence). Trimming took 5 bases from V and 0 from J, leaving 10 bases between them. This CDR3 spans 15 amino acids.

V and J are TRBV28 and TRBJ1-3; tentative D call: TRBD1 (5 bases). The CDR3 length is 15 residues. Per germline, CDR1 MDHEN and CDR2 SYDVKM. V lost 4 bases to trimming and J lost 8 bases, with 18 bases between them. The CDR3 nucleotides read TGTGCCAGCAGTTCCCTTGGGACTCCCCCGGACACCATATATTTT. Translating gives CASSSLGTPPDTIYF. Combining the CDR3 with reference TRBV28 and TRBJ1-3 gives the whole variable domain DVKVTQSSRYLVKRTGEKVFLECVQDMDHENMFWYRQDPGLGLRLIYFSYDVKMKEKGDIPEGYSVSREKKERFSLILESASTNQTSMYLCASSSLGTPPDTIYFGEGSWLTVV.

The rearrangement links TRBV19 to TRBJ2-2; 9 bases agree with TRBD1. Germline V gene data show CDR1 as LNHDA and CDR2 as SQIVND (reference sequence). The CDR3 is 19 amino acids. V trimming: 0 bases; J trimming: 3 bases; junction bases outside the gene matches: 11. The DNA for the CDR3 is TGTGCCAGTAGTATAGAGAGGCACACAGGGGGCGCACACACCGGGGAGCTGTTTTTT. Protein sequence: CASSIERHTGGAHTGELFF.

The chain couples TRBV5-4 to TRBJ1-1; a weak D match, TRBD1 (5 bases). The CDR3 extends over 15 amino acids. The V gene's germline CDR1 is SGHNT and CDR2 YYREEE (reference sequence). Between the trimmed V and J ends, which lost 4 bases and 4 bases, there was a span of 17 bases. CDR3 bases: TGTGCCAGCAGCCCGGGGGACTGGAGAGCCACTGAAGCTTTCTTT. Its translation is CASSPGDWRATEAFF.

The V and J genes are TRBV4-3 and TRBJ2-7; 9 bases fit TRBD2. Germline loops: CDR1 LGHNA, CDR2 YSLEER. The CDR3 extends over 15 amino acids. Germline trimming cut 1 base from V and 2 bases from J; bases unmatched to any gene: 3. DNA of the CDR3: TGCGCCAGCAGCCAAGTCCTAGCGGGGACCTACGAGCAGTACTTC. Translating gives CASSQVLAGTYEQYF.

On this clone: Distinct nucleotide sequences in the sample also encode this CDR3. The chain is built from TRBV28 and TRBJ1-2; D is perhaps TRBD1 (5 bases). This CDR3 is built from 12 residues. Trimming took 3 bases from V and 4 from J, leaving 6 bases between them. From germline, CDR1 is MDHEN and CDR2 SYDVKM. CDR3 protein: CASSLGGYGYTF. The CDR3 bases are TGTGCCAGCAGTTTGGGGGGCTATGGCTACACCTTC.

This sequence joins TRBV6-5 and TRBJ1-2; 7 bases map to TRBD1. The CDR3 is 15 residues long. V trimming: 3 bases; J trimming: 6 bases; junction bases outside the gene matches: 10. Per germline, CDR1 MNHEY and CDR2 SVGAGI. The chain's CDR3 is CASSYTPEGGDGYTF. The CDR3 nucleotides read TGTGCCAGCAGTTATACCCCCGAAGGGGGCGATGGCTACACCTTC.

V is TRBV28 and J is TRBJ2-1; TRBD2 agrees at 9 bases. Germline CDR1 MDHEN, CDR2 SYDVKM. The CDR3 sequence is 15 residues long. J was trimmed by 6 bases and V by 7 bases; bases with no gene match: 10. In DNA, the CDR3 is TGTGCCAGCACTCCAGGGACTAGCCTCCCCAATGAGCAGTTCTTC. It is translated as CASTPGTSLPNEQFF.

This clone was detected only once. The CDR3: CASSYLSVSYNEQFF. The CDR3 bases are TGTGCCAGCAGCTACCTTAGCGTCTCCTACAATGAGCAGTTCTTC. The gene calls are TRBV11-2 and TRBJ2-1, with a possible D match to TRBD2 (5 bases). CDR3 length: 15 residues. V shed 4 bases and J shed 0 bases, with 10 bases lying between them. Germline V gene lookup returns CDR1 SGHAT and CDR2 FQNNGV. The entire variable domain, with the rest obtained from reference TRBV11-2 and TRBJ2-1, is as follows: EAGVAQSPRYKIIEKRQSVAFWCNPISGHATLYWYQQILGQGPKLLIQFQNNGVVDDSQLPKDRFSAERLKGVDSTLKIQPAKLEDSAVYLCASSYLSVSYNEQFFGPGTRLTVL.